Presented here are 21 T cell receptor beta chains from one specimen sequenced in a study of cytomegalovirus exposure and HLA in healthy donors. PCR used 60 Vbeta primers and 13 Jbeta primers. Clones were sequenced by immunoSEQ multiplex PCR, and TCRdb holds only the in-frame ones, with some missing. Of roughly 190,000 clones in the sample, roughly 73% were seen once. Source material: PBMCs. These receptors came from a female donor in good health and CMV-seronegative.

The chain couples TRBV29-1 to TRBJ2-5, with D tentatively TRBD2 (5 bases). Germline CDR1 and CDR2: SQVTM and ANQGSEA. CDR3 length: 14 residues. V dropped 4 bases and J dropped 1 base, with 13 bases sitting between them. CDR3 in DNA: TGCAGCGTTGTCAGGACTGGCTTCCAAGAGACCCAGTACTTC. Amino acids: CSVVRTGFQETQYF. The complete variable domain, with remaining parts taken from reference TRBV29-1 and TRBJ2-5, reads SAVISQKPSRDICQRGTSLTIQCQVDSQVTMMFWYRQQPGQSLTLIATANQGSEATYESGFVIDKFPISRPNLTFSTLTVSNMSPEDSSIYLCSVVRTGFQETQYFGPGTRLLVL.

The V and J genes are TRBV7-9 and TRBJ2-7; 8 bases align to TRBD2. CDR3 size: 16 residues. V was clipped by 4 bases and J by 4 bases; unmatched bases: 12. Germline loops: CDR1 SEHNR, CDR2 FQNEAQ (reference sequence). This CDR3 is CASSSGWSGSLYEQYF. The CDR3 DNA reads TGTGCCAGCAGCTCAGGGTGGAGCGGGAGTTTGTACGAGCAGTACTTC.

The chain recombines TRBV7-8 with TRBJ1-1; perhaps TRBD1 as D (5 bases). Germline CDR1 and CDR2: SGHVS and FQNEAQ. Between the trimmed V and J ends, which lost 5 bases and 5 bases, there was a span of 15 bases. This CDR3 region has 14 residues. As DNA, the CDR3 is TGTGCCAGCAGCGTTCAGGGTGGGAGGACTGAAGCTTTCTTT. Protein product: CASSVQGGRTEAFF.

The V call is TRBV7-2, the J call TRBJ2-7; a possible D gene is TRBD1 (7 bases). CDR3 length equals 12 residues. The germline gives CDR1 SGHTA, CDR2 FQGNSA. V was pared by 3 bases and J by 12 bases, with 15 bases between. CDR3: CASSLEQGGRYF. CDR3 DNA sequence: TGTGCCAGCAGCTTGGAGCAGGGGGGTCGGTACTTC. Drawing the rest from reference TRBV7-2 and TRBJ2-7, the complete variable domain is GAGVSQSPSNKVTEKGKDVELRCDPISGHTALYWYRQSLGQGLEFLIYFQGNSAPDKSGLPSDRFSAERTGGSVSTLTIQRTQQEDSAVYLCASSLEQGGRYFGPGTRLTVT.

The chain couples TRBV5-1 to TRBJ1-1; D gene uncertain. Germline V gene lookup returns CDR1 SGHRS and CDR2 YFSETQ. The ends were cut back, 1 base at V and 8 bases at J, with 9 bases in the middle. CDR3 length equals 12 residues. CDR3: CASSLLGVEAFF. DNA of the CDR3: TGCGCCAGCAGCTTGTTGGGCGTAGAAGCTTTCTTT.

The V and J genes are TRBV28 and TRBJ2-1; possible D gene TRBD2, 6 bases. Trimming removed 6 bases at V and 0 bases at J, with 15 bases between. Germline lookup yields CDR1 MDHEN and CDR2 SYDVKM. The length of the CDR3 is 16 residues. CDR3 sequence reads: CASSEVGGDSYNEQFF. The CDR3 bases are TGTGCCAGCAGCGAAGTCGGGGGTGACTCCTACAATGAGCAGTTCTTC.

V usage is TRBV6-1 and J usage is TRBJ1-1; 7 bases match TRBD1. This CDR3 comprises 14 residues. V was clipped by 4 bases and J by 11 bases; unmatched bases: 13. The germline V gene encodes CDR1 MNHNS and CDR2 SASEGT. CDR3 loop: CASSASGAGGMAFF. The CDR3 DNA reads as TGTGCCAGCAGTGCTTCCGGGGCAGGGGGTATGGCTTTCTTT.

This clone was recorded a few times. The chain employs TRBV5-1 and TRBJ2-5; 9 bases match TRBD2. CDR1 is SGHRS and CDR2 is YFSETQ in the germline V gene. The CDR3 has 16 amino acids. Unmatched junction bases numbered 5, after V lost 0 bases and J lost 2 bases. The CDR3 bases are TGCGCCAGCAGCTTGGGGGGACTAGCATGGCAAGAGACCCAGTACTTC. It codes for CASSLGGLAWQETQYF. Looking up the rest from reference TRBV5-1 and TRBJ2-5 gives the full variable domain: KAGVTQTPRYLIKTRGQQVTLSCSPISGHRSVSWYQQTPGQGLQFLFEYFSETQRNKGNFPGRFSGRQFSNSRSEMNVSTLELGDSALYLCASSLGGLAWQETQYFGPGTRLLVL.

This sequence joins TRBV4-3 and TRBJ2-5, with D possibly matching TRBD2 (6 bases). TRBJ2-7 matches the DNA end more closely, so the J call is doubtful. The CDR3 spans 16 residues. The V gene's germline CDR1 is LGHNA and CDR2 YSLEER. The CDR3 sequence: CASSQRIGGDTYEQYF. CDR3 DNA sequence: TGCGCCAGCAGCCAAAGAATTGGCGGGGATACCTACGAGCAGTACTTC.

The chain's CDR3 is CASSVGGQDGGYTF. The CDR3 DNA sequence: TGTGCCAGCAGTGTGGGGGGACAGGATGGTGGCTACACCTTC. The chain combines TRBV2 with TRBJ1-2; 8 nucleotides agree with TRBD1. Germline V gene data show CDR1 as SNHLY and CDR2 as FYNNEI. Losses at the gene ends were 4 bases for V and 7 bases for J; bases not matched to a gene: 8. The CDR3 is made up of 14 amino acids.

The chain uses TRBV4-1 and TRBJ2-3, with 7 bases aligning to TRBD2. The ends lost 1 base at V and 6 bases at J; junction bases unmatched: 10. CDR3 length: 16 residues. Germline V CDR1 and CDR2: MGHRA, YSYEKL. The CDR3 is CASSQVSGLPHDTQYF. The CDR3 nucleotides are TGCGCCAGCAGCCAAGTCTCGGGACTACCCCACGATACGCAGTATTTT.

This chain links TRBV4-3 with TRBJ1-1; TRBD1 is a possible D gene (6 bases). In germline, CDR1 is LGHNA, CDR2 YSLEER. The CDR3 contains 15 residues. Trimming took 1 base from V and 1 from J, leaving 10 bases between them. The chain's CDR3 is CASSQGGGANTEAFF. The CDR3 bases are TGCGCCAGCAGCCAAGGTGGGGGGGCGAACACTGAAGCTTTCTTT.

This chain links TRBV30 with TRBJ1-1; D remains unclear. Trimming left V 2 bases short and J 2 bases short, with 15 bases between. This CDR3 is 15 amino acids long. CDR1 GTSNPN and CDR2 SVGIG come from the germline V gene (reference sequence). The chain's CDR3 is CAWSPHGDLNTEAFF. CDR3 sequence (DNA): TGTGCCTGGAGTCCTCACGGAGATCTAAACACTGAAGCTTTCTTT.

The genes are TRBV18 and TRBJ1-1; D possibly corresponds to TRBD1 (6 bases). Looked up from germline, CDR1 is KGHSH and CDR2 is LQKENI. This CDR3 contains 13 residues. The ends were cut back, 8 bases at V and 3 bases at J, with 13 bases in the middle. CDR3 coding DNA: TGTGCCAGCCTACAGGGACAAGACACTGAAGCTTTCTTT. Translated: CASLQGQDTEAFF.

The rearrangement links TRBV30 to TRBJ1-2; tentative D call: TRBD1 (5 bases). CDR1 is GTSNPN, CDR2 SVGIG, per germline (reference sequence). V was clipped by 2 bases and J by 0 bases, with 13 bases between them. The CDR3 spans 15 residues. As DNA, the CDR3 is TGTGCCTGGAGTATTAAGGCAGGGCCTAACTATGGCTACACCTTC. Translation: CAWSIKAGPNYGYTF.

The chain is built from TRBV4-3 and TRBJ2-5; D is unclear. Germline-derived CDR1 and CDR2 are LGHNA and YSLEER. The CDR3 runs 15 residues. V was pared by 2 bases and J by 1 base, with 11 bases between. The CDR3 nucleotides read TGCGCCAGCAGCCAAAGGCTAGTACCCCAAGAGACCCAGTACTTC. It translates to CASSQRLVPQETQYF.

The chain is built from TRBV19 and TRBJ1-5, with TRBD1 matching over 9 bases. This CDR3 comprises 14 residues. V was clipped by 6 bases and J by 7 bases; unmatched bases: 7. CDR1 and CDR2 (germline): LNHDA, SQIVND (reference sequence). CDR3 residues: CASSRDRGGQPQHF. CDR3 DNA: TGTGCCAGTAGCCGAGACAGGGGGGGACAGCCCCAGCATTTT.

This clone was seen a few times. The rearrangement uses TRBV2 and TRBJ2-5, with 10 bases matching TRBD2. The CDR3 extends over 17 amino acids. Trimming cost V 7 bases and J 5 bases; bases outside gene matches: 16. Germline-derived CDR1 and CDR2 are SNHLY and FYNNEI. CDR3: CASTGGTSGGAGETQYF. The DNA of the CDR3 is TGTGCCAGCACAGGGGGTACCAGCGGGGGGGCAGGGGAGACCCAGTACTTC.

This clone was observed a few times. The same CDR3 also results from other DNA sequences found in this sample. CDR3 region: CASSDSSGSYNEQFF. Here the CDR3 DNA reads TGTGCCAGCAGTGACTCTAGCGGATCCTACAATGAGCAGTTCTTC. V is TRBV6-4 and J is TRBJ2-1; D perhaps matches TRBD2 (6 bases). Germline V gene data show CDR1 as MRHNA and CDR2 as SNTAGT. This CDR3 contains 15 residues. V was trimmed by 0 bases and J by 1 base, leaving 7 bases between them.

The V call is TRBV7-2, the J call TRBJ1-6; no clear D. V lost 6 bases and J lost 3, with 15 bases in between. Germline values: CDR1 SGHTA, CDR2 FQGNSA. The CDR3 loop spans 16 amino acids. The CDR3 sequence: CASSSQPPGYNSPLHF. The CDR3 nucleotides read TGTGCCAGCAGTTCCCAACCGCCAGGCTATAATTCACCCCTCCACTTT. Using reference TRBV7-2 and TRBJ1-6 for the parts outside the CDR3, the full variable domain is GAGVSQSPSNKVTEKGKDVELRCDPISGHTALYWYRQSLGQGLEFLIYFQGNSAPDKSGLPSDRFSAERTGGSVSTLTIQRTQQEDSAVYLCASSSQPPGYNSPLHFGNGTRLTVT.

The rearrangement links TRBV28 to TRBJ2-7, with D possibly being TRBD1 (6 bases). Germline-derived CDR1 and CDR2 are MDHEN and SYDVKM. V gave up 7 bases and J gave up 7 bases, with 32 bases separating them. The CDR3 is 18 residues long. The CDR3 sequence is CASTIRTVWSSGGREQYF. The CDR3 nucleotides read TGTGCCAGCACTATAAGGACAGTATGGAGCTCTGGGGGAAGGGAGCAGTACTTC.